The 21 T cell receptor beta chains reported below all come from one sample, sequenced in a study of PD-L1 blockade in urothelial cancer. As for time point: pretreatment peripheral blood. The data were produced by immunoSEQ multiplex PCR, yet TCRdb's version contains in-frame clones alone and is incomplete. The top ten hold 1% to 1.5% of the sample, which has tens of thousands of clones, 75% to 90% seen once. The sample here was PBMCs, taken around atezolizumab (anti-PD-L1) treatment. The receptors shown here come from a man over 45 with urothelial cancer.

This clone is labeled as medium-sized. The chain joins TRBV5-8 to TRBJ2-7, with TRBD1 identical over 7 bases. This CDR3 contains 14 residues. After removal of 2 bases from V and 6 bases from J, the junction contained 8 bases not matched to a gene. Germline lookup yields CDR1 SGHTS and CDR2 YDEGEE. The CDR3 here is CASSLQGPGGEQYF. The CDR3 nucleotides read TGTGCCAGCAGCTTACAGGGGCCGGGTGGCGAGCAGTACTTC.

The chain links TRBV11-1 to TRBJ2-3; 12 bases fit TRBD2. The V segment lost 4 bases and the J segment 5 bases; nucleotides outside the gene matches: 4. The germline gives CDR1 SGHAT, CDR2 FQDESV (reference sequence). This CDR3 has 15 amino acids. CDR3 amino acids: CASSWASGGGDTQYF. The CDR3 region has the DNA TGTGCCAGCAGCTGGGCTAGCGGGGGGGGAGATACGCAGTATTTT.

The chain couples TRBV30 to TRBJ1-5; D is undetermined. The germline gives CDR1 GTSNPN, CDR2 SVGIG (reference sequence). V was shortened by 5 bases and J by 3 bases, with 11 bases between the two germline ends. The length of the CDR3 is 13 residues. Written as DNA, the CDR3 is TGTGCCTGGGAATCGGGATTCAATCAGCCCCAGCATTTT. Residues: CAWESGFNQPQHF.

The chain carries TRBV9 and TRBJ2-7; maybe TRBD2 (5 bases). The V gene's germline CDR1 is SGDLS and CDR2 YYNGEE. The germline V and J ends were trimmed by 0 bases and 2 bases, with 12 bases remaining between them. The CDR3 runs to 15 residues. The CDR3 region is CASSVGAGMAYEQYF. CDR3 nucleotides: TGTGCCAGCAGCGTAGGTGCGGGTATGGCCTACGAGCAGTACTTC.

This clone was detected only once. The genes are TRBV29-1 and TRBJ2-5, with a possible D match to TRBD1 (6 bases). The CDR3 spans 13 residues. Germline CDR1 and CDR2: SQVTM and ANQGSEA. Trimming stripped 4 bases from V and 4 bases from J, with 13 bases between. Here the CDR3 reads CSVGSGGGETQYF. The CDR3 DNA follows: TGCAGCGTTGGTTCTGGGGGCGGAGAGACCCAGTACTTC.

This chain connects TRBV11-3 to TRBJ2-2; D remains unclear. CDR3 length equals 15 residues. Germline V gene data show CDR1 as SGHNT and CDR2 as YENEEA. V lost 6 bases, J lost 4 bases, and 15 bases lay in between. CDR3 nucleotide sequence: TGTGCCAGCAGTTCCCAAGGAGTCTCCACCGGGGAGCTGTTTTTT. It encodes CASSSQGVSTGELFF. The complete variable domain, with remaining parts taken from reference TRBV11-3 and TRBJ2-2, reads EAGVVQSPRYKIIEKKQPVAFWCNPISGHNTLYWYLQNLGQGPELLIRYENEEAVDDSQLPKDRFSAERLKGVDSTLKIQPAELGDSAVYLCASSSQGVSTGELFFGEGSRLTVL.

This clone appeared a single time. The genes are TRBV9 and TRBJ1-1; D might be TRBD1 (6 bases). This CDR3 contains 15 residues. Germline V gene lookup returns CDR1 SGDLS and CDR2 YYNGEE. V lost 4 bases and J 4 bases, leaving 17 bases between the germline ends. CDR3 region: CASSKGGGGSTEAFF. DNA of the CDR3: TGTGCCAGCAGCAAAGGGGGGGGCGGTAGCACTGAAGCTTTCTTT.

This clone has only a few counts. V gene TRBV5-1 combines with J gene TRBJ1-1, with D maybe TRBD1 (5 bases). The V and J ends lost 4 bases and 3 bases respectively, with 13 bases between them. The CDR3 runs to 14 residues. Germline V CDR1 and CDR2: SGHRS, YFSETQ. The CDR3 DNA sequence: TGCGCCAGCAGCACACTCACGGGGGACACTGAAGCTTTCTTT. Translating it yields CASSTLTGDTEAFF. Variable domain in full (rest from reference TRBV5-1 and TRBJ1-1): KAGVTQTPRYLIKTRGQQVTLSCSPISGHRSVSWYQQTPGQGLQFLFEYFSETQRNKGNFPGRFSGRQFSNSRSEMNVSTLELGDSALYLCASSTLTGDTEAFFGQGTRLTVV.

The chain has TRBV27 and TRBJ2-5; no clear D gene. The CDR3 loop spans 12 amino acids. The V gene's germline CDR1 is MNHEY and CDR2 SMNVEV (reference sequence). The V and J ends lost 6 bases and 2 bases respectively, with 7 bases between them. The CDR3 DNA follows: TGTGCCAGCAGGAGTCGGCAAGAGACCCAGTACTTC. This gives the protein CASRSRQETQYF.

This clone was seen only a few times. The V call is TRBV29-1, the J call TRBJ2-2; the match to TRBD1 covers 10 bases. CDR3 length: 15 amino acids. V shed 4 bases, J shed 7 bases, and the junction held 9 bases outside the gene matches. From germline, CDR1 is SQVTM and CDR2 ANQGSEA. This CDR3 reads CSVATRDRGGGELFF. The DNA for the CDR3 is TGCAGCGTTGCAACCCGGGACAGGGGAGGCGGGGAGCTGTTTTTT.

There are a few counts of this clone. The chain joins TRBV5-1 to TRBJ2-7; D is ambiguous. This CDR3 spans 11 amino acids. With 2 bases removed from V and 4 bases from J, the gap between germline ends came to 4 bases. The germline gives CDR1 SGHRS, CDR2 YFSETQ. CDR3 sequence (DNA): TGCGCCAGCAGCTTCCATTACGAGCAGTACTTC. This gives the protein CASSFHYEQYF.

The chain links TRBV21-1 to TRBJ2-5; the table assigns TRBD2, which was not confirmed against the DNA. TRBV21-1 is termed a pseudogene. The CDR3 has 14 residues. DNA for the CDR3: TGTGCCAGCAGCAAAGGGGAGGGTTGGGGGACCCAGTACTTC. It codes for CASSKGEGWGTQYF.

V and J are TRBV27 and TRBJ1-5; 7 bases map to TRBD1. Germline lookup yields CDR1 MNHEY and CDR2 SMNVEV (reference sequence). Unmatched junction bases numbered 11, after V lost 5 bases and J lost 7 bases. The CDR3 contains 15 residues. The CDR3 loop reads CASSPGLTGWQPQHF. Here the CDR3 DNA reads TGTGCCAGCAGTCCGGGATTGACAGGGTGGCAGCCCCAGCATTTT.

The chain combines TRBV7-3 with TRBJ2-5, with TRBD2 matching over 16 bases. V gave up 4 bases and J gave up 5 bases; unmatched junction bases: 10. CDR3 length equals 18 residues. The germline CDR1 and CDR2 sequences are SGHTA and FQGTGA. CDR3 in DNA: TGTGCCAGCAGCTGGGGACTAGCGGGGGGGTCGAACTGGGAGACCCAGTACTTC. Protein: CASSWGLAGGSNWETQYF.

This rearrangement joins TRBV9 to TRBJ2-7, with 12 nucleotides matching TRBD1. Germline CDR1 is SGDLS and CDR2 is YYNGEE. V trimming: 4 bases; J trimming: 6 bases; junction bases outside the gene matches: 8. This CDR3 is 15 amino acids long. The CDR3 here is CASSPGDRGLVEQYF. CDR3 DNA: TGTGCCAGCAGCCCTGGGGACAGGGGGCTGGTCGAGCAGTACTTC.

This chain links TRBV2 with TRBJ2-1; D not resolved. Per the germline V gene, CDR1 is SNHLY and CDR2 is FYNNEI. Trimming removed 0 bases at V and 8 bases at J, with 11 bases between. The CDR3 runs 14 residues. CDR3 region: CASSEATSFHEQFF. CDR3 DNA sequence: TGTGCCAGCAGTGAAGCGACAAGCTTTCATGAGCAGTTCTTC.

The count of this clone is one. Written as DNA, the CDR3 is TGTGCCAGCAGCGTAGGTCGGGAGCTCTATGGCTACACCTTC. Translated: CASSVGRELYGYTF. The chain joins TRBV9 to TRBJ1-2; D unresolved. This CDR3 comprises 14 residues. Trimming shortened V by 0 bases and J by 4 bases, and 10 bases separated the two germline ends. Germline V gene lookup returns CDR1 SGDLS and CDR2 YYNGEE. Supplemented by reference TRBV9 and TRBJ1-2, the full variable domain reads DSGVTQTPKHLITATGQRVTLRCSPRSGDLSVYWYQQSLDQGLQFLIQYYNGEERAKGNILERFSAQQFPDLHSELNLSSLELGDSALYFCASSVGRELYGYTFGSGTRLTVV.

This rearrangement joins TRBV18 to TRBJ1-5; 7 bases match TRBD1. With 3 bases clipped from V and 3 bases from J, the junction kept 5 bases outside the gene matches. In germline, CDR1 is KGHSH, CDR2 LQKENI. This CDR3 contains 15 residues. The CDR3 nucleotides are TGTGCCAGCTCACCCTTAGAGGGGGCCAATCAGCCCCAGCATTTT. This codes for CASSPLEGANQPQHF.

V and J are TRBV30 and TRBJ1-5, with TRBD1 as a possible D gene (6 bases). Germline V CDR1 and CDR2: GTSNPN, SVGIG (reference sequence). Trimming pared 0 bases from V and 6 bases from J, leaving 12 bases between. The CDR3 has 14 residues. The CDR3 DNA sequence: TGTGCCTGGAGTGTTAAGGGGGTCGGTCAGCCCCAGCATTTT. Translation gives CAWSVKGVGQPQHF.

V and J are TRBV6-6 and TRBJ2-2, with TRBD1 matching 7 bases. CDR3 length equals 15 residues. The germline gives CDR1 MNHNY, CDR2 SVGAGI (reference sequence). The V and J ends lost 4 bases and 6 bases, in that order; junction bases with no gene match: 8. CDR3 residues: CASSSGGGIAGELFF. The CDR3, as DNA: TGTGCCAGCAGTTCAGGGGGTGGAATAGCCGGGGAGCTGTTTTTT.

This clone appeared a single time. V is TRBV5-6 and J is TRBJ1-1, with TRBD1 matching 7 bases. Germline CDR1 and CDR2: SGHDT and YYEEEE. V was clipped by 9 bases and J by 1 base; unmatched bases: 9. The CDR3 spans 14 residues. The CDR3 nucleotides read TGTGCCACCAATCGCGCAGGGGGGAACACTGAAGCTTTCTTT. Amino acids: CATNRAGGNTEAFF.